This T cell receptor beta chain was captured by sequencing in a study of blood T cell repertoires in COVID-19. About the research overall: Specimens from acute and convalescent COVID-19 originated in the United States, Italy and Spain. Nucleic acid was either cDNA or gDNA, and it came from T cells, B-cell-depleted T cells, or PBMCs.

In the study's own analysis: Estimation of nucleated cell counts relied on the amplification of reference gene primers. Using immunoSEQ multiplex PCR, the repertoire was profiled, and TCRdb retains in-frame clones only, with some absent. V, J and clone size were drawn from that table, and D and trimming were deduced from the DNA. The sample lists 200,000 or so clones; more than 85% were seen once. Unmatched junction bases numbered 8, after V lost 6 bases and J lost 5 bases. CDR3 length: 14 amino acids. The germline V gene encodes CDR1 LNHDA and CDR2 SQIVND (reference sequence). The chain joins TRBV19 to TRBJ2-7, with TRBD1 identical over 9 bases. The source is an older man with active or convalescent COVID-19. Input material: peripheral blood. CDR3 sequence reads: CASRSGTGSHEQYF. The CDR3, as DNA: TGTGCCAGTAGATCCGGGACAGGGTCCCACGAGCAGTACTTC.